Each of the 13 T cell receptor beta chains below was sequenced from the same sample in a study of somatic mutations in cytotoxic T cells in rheumatoid arthritis. The repertoire was sequenced with immunoSEQ multiplex PCR; TCRdb's copy has only in-frame clones and lacks some. The sample lists about 7,000 clones, over 70% seen once, with 15% to 17% in the top ten. Sequences were obtained from CD8+ T cells sorted from blood. The origin of the receptors is an adult with rheumatoid arthritis.

The chain's CDR3 is CASSSGGRQPQHF. The CDR3 DNA is TGTGCCAGCAGCTCAGGGGGCCGGCAGCCCCAGCATTTT. V and J are TRBV7-9 and TRBJ1-5, with 8 bases identical to TRBD1. The V and J ends lost 4 bases and 7 bases, in that order; junction bases with no gene match: 3. The CDR3 has 13 residues. Germline V gene data show CDR1 as SEHNR and CDR2 as FQNEAQ (reference sequence). Supplemented by reference TRBV7-9 and TRBJ1-5, the full variable domain reads DTGVSQNPRHKITKRGQNVTFRCDPISEHNRLYWYRQTLGQGPEFLTYFQNEAQLEKSRLLSDRFSAERPKGSFSTLEIQRTEQGDSAMYLCASSSGGRQPQHFGDGTRLSIL.

This chain connects TRBV5-1 to TRBJ2-3; D tentatively fits TRBD1 or TRBD2 (6 bases each). CDR1 is SGHRS and CDR2 is YFSETQ in the germline V gene. V lost 3 bases and J lost 2, with 10 bases in between. CDR3 length: 14 residues. CDR3 bases: TGCGCCAGCAGCTGGGGGGCGAACACAGATACGCAGTATTTT. Translating gives CASSWGANTDTQYF.

The rearrangement links TRBV30 to TRBJ1-1, with a possible D match to TRBD1 (5 bases). V dropped 5 bases and J dropped 1 base, with 11 bases sitting between them. Germline lookup yields CDR1 GTSNPN and CDR2 SVGIG (reference sequence). This CDR3 contains 13 residues. CDR3 loop: CAWGGLTNTEAFF. CDR3 bases: TGTGCCTGGGGGGGACTGACGAACACTGAAGCTTTCTTT. Looking up the rest from reference TRBV30 and TRBJ1-1 gives the full variable domain: SQTIHQWPATLVQPVGSPLSLECTVEGTSNPNLYWYRQAAGRGLQLLFYSVGIGQISSEVPQNLSASRPQDRQFILSSKKLLLSDSGFYLCAWGGLTNTEAFFGQGTRLTVV.

The chain couples TRBV10-3 to TRBJ1-3; tentative D call: TRBD1 (6 bases). CDR3 length equals 13 residues. Trimming shortened V by 6 bases and J by 0 bases, and 6 bases separated the two germline ends. Germline V gives CDR1 ENHRY, CDR2 SYGVKD. The CDR3 nucleotides are TGTGCCATCAGGGACAGCTCTGGAAACACCATATATTTT. Its protein is CAIRDSSGNTIYF.

V and J are TRBV5-6 and TRBJ2-1; 14 bases are shared with TRBD2. Germline V CDR1 and CDR2: SGHDT, YYEEEE. CDR3 size: 15 residues. V was pared by 5 bases and J by 9 bases, with 7 bases of the junction left unmatched. The CDR3 loop is CASSLRLAGGSEQFF. CDR3 nucleotides: TGTGCCAGCAGTTTGAGACTAGCGGGGGGGTCTGAGCAGTTCTTC.

The CDR3 DNA sequence: TGTGCCAGCCTATTAGGACAGTATGGCTACACCTTC. Protein: CASLLGQYGYTF. The chain joins TRBV2 to TRBJ1-2, with D perhaps matching TRBD1 (6 bases). Germline CDR1 is SNHLY and CDR2 is FYNNEI. V was trimmed by 8 bases and J by 5 bases, leaving 12 bases between them. There are 12 residues in the CDR3.

V and J are TRBV6-1 and TRBJ2-5; D tentatively fits TRBD1 or TRBD2 (5 bases each). Trimming shortened V by 4 bases and J by 5 bases, and 17 bases separated the two germline ends. Germline lookup yields CDR1 MNHNS and CDR2 SASEGT. The CDR3 contains 15 residues. The CDR3 sequence is CASSGTWGKRETQYF. CDR3 DNA: TGTGCCAGCAGTGGAACCTGGGGGAAACGGGAGACCCAGTACTTC.

A note on this clone: A read error may account for a junction end that differs from germline. The V and J genes are TRBV7-9 and TRBJ1-3; D gene uncertain. The germline gives CDR1 SEHNR, CDR2 FQNEAQ (reference sequence). This CDR3 is 10 amino acids long. The CDR3 loop is CASSLGGLGF. The CDR3, as DNA: TGTGCCAGCAGCTTAGGTGGACTGGGTTTT.

In DNA form, the CDR3 reads TGTGCCAGCAGCTACAGACAAGCCGGGGAAGCTTTCTTT. Protein: CASSYRQAGEAFF. The genes are TRBV5-5 and TRBJ1-1; no clear D. Per the germline V gene, CDR1 is SGHKS and CDR2 is YYEKEE (reference sequence). V shed 3 bases and J shed 8 bases, with 14 bases lying between them. The CDR3 spans 13 residues.

The chain joins TRBV7-9 to TRBJ1-3; D gene ambiguous. V was pared by 1 base and J by 0 bases, with 10 bases between. The CDR3 is 16 amino acids. Germline V CDR1 and CDR2: SEHNR, FQNEAQ (reference sequence). CDR3 DNA: TGTGCCAGCAGCTTAGTAGGGTCCTACTCTGGAAACACCATATATTTT. It specifies CASSLVGSYSGNTIYF.

The J gene is TRBJ1-6, the V gene TRBV28, with TRBD1 matching over 9 bases. V gave up 5 bases and J gave up 6 bases; unmatched junction bases: 11. Germline-derived CDR1 and CDR2 are MDHEN and SYDVKM. The CDR3 length is 17 residues. The CDR3: CASSVPPPGQGNSPLHF. The CDR3 coding sequence is TGTGCCAGCAGTGTTCCCCCTCCGGGACAGGGTAATTCACCCCTCCACTTT.

The chain is built from TRBV5-1 and TRBJ2-7; 7 nucleotides line up with TRBD1. The CDR3 is made up of 15 amino acids. Germline CDR1 is SGHRS and CDR2 is YFSETQ. Unmatched junction bases numbered 3, after V lost 0 bases and J lost 0 bases. CDR3 coding DNA: TGCGCCAGCAGCTTGGAACAGGGGAGCTCCTACGAGCAGTACTTC. It yields the protein CASSLEQGSSYEQYF.

The chain couples TRBV27 to TRBJ1-1; D possibly corresponds to TRBD1 (5 bases). The CDR3 runs 14 residues. Between the trimmed V and J ends, which lost 5 bases and 3 bases, there was a span of 13 bases. CDR1 and CDR2 from the germline V gene are MNHEY and SMNVEV (reference sequence). The CDR3 DNA sequence: TGTGCCAGCAGTAGCCCGGGGGGGTACACTGAAGCTTTCTTT. Its protein is CASSSPGGYTEAFF.